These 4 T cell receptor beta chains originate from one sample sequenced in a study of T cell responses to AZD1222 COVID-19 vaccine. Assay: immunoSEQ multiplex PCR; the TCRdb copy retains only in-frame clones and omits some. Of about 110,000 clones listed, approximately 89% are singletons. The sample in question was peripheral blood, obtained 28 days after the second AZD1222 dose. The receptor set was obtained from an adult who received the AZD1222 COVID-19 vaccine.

The CDR3 protein is CASSLGGQRNQPQHF. The CDR3 nucleotides read TGTGCCAGCAGCTTAGGGGGACAGCGCAATCAGCCCCAGCATTTT. V usage is TRBV11-2 and J usage is TRBJ1-5, with TRBD1 matching 7 bases. Germline CDR1 reads SGHAT; CDR2 reads FQNNGV. This CDR3 is 15 amino acids long. With 1 base clipped from V and 2 bases from J, the junction kept 2 bases outside the gene matches.

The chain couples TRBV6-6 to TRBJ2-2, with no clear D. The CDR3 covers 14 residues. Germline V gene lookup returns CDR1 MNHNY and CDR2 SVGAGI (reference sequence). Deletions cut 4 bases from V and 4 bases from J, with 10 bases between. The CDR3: CASSSQTRTGELFF. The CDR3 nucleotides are TGTGCCAGCAGTTCCCAGACTCGCACCGGGGAGCTGTTTTTT.

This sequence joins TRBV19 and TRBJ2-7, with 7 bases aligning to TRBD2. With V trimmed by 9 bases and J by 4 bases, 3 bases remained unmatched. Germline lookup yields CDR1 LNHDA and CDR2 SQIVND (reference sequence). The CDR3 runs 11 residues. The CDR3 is CASWGGYEQYF. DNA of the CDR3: TGTGCCAGCTGGGGGGGGTACGAGCAGTACTTC.

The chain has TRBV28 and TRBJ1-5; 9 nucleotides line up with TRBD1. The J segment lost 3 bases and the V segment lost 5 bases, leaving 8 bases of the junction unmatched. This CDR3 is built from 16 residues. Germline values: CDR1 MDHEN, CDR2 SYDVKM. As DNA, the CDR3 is TGTGCCAGCAGTCTCGGGACAGGGAGTACCAATCAGCCCCAGCATTTT. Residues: CASSLGTGSTNQPQHF.